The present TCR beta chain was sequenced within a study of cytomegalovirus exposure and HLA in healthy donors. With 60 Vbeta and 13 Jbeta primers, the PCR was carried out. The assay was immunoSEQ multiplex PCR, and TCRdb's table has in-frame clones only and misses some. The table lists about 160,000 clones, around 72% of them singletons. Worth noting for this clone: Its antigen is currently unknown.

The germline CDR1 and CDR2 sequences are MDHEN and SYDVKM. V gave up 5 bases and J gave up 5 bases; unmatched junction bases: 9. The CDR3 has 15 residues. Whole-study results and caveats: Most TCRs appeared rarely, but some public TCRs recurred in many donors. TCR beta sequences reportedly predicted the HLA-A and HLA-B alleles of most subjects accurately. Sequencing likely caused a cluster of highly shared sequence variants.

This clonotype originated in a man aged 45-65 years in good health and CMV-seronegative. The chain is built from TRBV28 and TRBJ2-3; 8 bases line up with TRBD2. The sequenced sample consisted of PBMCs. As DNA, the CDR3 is TGTGCCAGCAGTGGAGCGGGACTAGAGGGAGATACGCAGTATTTT. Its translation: CASSGAGLEGDTQYF.